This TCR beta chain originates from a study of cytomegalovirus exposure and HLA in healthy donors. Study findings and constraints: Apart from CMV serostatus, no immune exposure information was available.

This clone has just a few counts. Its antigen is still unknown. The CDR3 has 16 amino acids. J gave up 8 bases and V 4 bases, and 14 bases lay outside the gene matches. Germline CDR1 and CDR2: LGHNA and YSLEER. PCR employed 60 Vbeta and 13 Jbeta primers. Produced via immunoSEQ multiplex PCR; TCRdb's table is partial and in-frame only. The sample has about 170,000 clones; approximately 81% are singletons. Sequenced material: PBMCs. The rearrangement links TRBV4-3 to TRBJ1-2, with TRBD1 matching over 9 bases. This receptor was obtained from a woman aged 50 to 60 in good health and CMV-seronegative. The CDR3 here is CASSPPGQGSSGGYTF. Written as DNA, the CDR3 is TGCGCCAGCAGCCCGCCGGGACAGGGTTCTTCAGGCGGCTACACCTTC.